The next 28 T cell receptor beta chains were all read from a single sample in a study of T cell clonotyping in hematopoietic cell transplantation. Sequencing was performed with immunoSEQ multiplex PCR; in TCRdb, only in-frame clones are kept and a portion is missing. The profile shows 9,000 or so clones, over 60% of them singletons. This material consisted of peripheral blood mononuclear cells, taken 180 days after allogeneic stem cell transplant. Receptor source: a female patient aged 50-59 years who had an allogeneic stem cell transplant from a related donor, so the T cells may come from the graft donor. Some clones in this sample may be carry-over from other donors' samples.

The chain couples TRBV30 to TRBJ2-7; D remains ambiguous. Trimming took 3 bases from V and 3 from J, leaving 9 bases between them. The germline gives CDR1 GTSNPN, CDR2 SVGIG (reference sequence). CDR3 length: 12 residues. The CDR3 DNA reads TGTGCCTGGAGCCCCAGGAGCTACGAGCAGTACTTC. It yields the protein CAWSPRSYEQYF.

V gene TRBV5-1 combines with J gene TRBJ2-3; 7 bases align to TRBD1. CDR3 size: 16 residues. V lost 4 bases and J lost 3; bases outside the gene matches: 11. Looked up from germline, CDR1 is SGHRS and CDR2 is YFSETQ. This CDR3 is CASSLGQPLGTDTQYF. The DNA of the CDR3 is TGCGCCAGCAGCCTGGGACAGCCCCTTGGTACAGATACGCAGTATTTT. Combining the CDR3 with reference TRBV5-1 and TRBJ2-3 gives the whole variable domain KAGVTQTPRYLIKTRGQQVTLSCSPISGHRSVSWYQQTPGQGLQFLFEYFSETQRNKGNFPGRFSGRQFSNSRSEMNVSTLELGDSALYLCASSLGQPLGTDTQYFGPGTRLTVL.

The gene calls are TRBV2 and TRBJ1-6; D remains unclear. Germline V gene sequence: CDR1 SNHLY, CDR2 FYNNEI. The V gene lost 4 bases and the J gene lost 4 bases, with 14 bases spanning the gap. The CDR3 consists of 16 residues. The CDR3, as DNA: TGTGCCAGCAGTGGAAGACGGACCGGTTATAATTCACCCCTCCACTTT. This codes for CASSGRRTGYNSPLHF.

This chain links TRBV14 with TRBJ1-4; no reliable D call. Looked up from germline, CDR1 is SGHDN and CDR2 is FVKESK. Between the trimmed V and J ends, which lost 3 bases and 0 bases, there was a span of 11 bases. The length of the CDR3 is 16 residues. The CDR3 spells CASSHRSSSTNEKLFF. The CDR3 DNA is TGTGCCAGCAGCCACCGATCCAGTTCAACTAATGAAAAACTGTTTTTT.

This clone was observed a few times. This chain links TRBV30 with TRBJ2-1; 9 positions match TRBD2. The CDR3 loop spans 16 amino acids. With 0 bases clipped from V and 2 bases from J, the junction kept 5 bases outside the gene matches. Per the germline V gene, CDR1 is GTSNPN and CDR2 is SVGIG (reference sequence). This chain's CDR3 is CAWSVAGGGAYNEQFF. CDR3 DNA: TGTGCCTGGAGTGTAGCGGGCGGGGGGGCCTACAATGAGCAGTTCTTC.

The chain links TRBV6-5 to TRBJ2-3; D perhaps matches TRBD1 (7 bases). V was clipped by 6 bases and J by 1 base, with 8 bases between them. Germline CDR1 and CDR2: MNHEY and SVGAGI. This CDR3 spans 13 amino acids. CDR3 in amino acids: CASSRGGTDTQYF. As DNA, the CDR3 is TGTGCCAGCAGCAGGGGGGGCACAGATACGCAGTATTTT.

The chain is built from TRBV30 and TRBJ2-5, with a tentative D call TRBD1 (6 bases). Judging by the DNA end, TRBJ2-7 fits better; the J call may be wrong. CDR3 size: 12 residues. From germline, CDR1 is GTSNPN and CDR2 SVGIG (reference sequence). CDR3 amino acids: CAWTGVSDEQYF. Here the CDR3 DNA reads TGTGCCTGGACAGGGGTGAGCGACGAGCAGTACTTC.

The V call is TRBV5-1, the J call TRBJ1-6; D call uncertain. V lost 0 bases and J 8 bases, leaving 9 bases between the germline ends. The CDR3 contains 14 residues. Per germline, CDR1 SGHRS and CDR2 YFSETQ. CDR3 in DNA: TGCGCCAGCAGCTTGGATAGGGATCATTCACCCCTCCACTTT. Its translation: CASSLDRDHSPLHF.

V gene TRBV29-1 combines with J gene TRBJ1-2; D remains ambiguous. V was shortened by 4 bases and J by 6 bases, with 9 bases between the two germline ends. This CDR3 region has 11 residues. Germline-derived CDR1 and CDR2 are SQVTM and ANQGSEA. The CDR3 here is CSVATWNGYTF. The CDR3 DNA follows: TGCAGCGTTGCGACGTGGAATGGCTACACCTTC.

V and J are TRBV7-8 and TRBJ1-2; the D gene is possibly TRBD1 (5 bases). The CDR3 is 12 residues long. V lost 5 bases to trimming and J lost 7 bases, with 11 bases between them. Germline V gives CDR1 SGHVS, CDR2 FQNEAQ. The chain's CDR3 is CASSAQGIGYTF. DNA of the CDR3: TGTGCCAGCAGCGCGCAGGGAATTGGCTACACCTTC.

The gene calls are TRBV7-3 and TRBJ2-5, with D unclear. This CDR3 contains 14 residues. The ends were cut back, 5 bases at V and 2 bases at J, with 12 bases in the middle. In germline, CDR1 is SGHTA, CDR2 FQGTGA. The CDR3 here is CASSPTGLQETQYF. The CDR3 bases are TGTGCCAGCAGCCCCACCGGCCTTCAAGAGACCCAGTACTTC.

A single count supports this clone. The rearrangement links TRBV5-1 to TRBJ2-2, with 10 bases lining up with TRBD1. V gave up 5 bases and J gave up 6 bases; unmatched junction bases: 10. Germline CDR1 and CDR2: SGHRS and YFSETQ. The CDR3 has 16 residues. The CDR3 DNA sequence: TGCGCCAGCAGTCACTCGCCGGGACAGGGGCCCGGGGAGCTGTTTTTT. Translating it yields CASSHSPGQGPGELFF.

This chain joins TRBV5-1 and TRBJ2-7, with D unclear. Trimming stripped 4 bases from V and 3 bases from J, with 8 bases between. Germline CDR1 and CDR2: SGHRS and YFSETQ. The CDR3 is 12 amino acids. The CDR3 nucleotides are TGCGCCAGCAGCCTAATAGGCTACGAGCAGTACTTC. Translation gives CASSLIGYEQYF.

The chain links TRBV6-5 to TRBJ1-1; no firm D call. The length of the CDR3 is 14 residues. Germline CDR1 MNHEY, CDR2 SVGAGI. V lost 6 bases to trimming and J lost 0 bases, with 11 bases between them. Here the CDR3 reads CASRLELLNTEAFF. CDR3 sequence (DNA): TGTGCCAGCAGGTTGGAGTTGCTGAACACTGAAGCTTTCTTT.

This chain uses TRBV7-9 with TRBJ2-5; D is uncertain. V was shortened by 1 base and J by 5 bases, with 5 bases between the two germline ends. The germline V gene encodes CDR1 SEHNR and CDR2 FQNEAQ (reference sequence). This CDR3 has 12 amino acids. The CDR3: CASSLVLETQYF. The CDR3 DNA is TGTGCCAGCAGCTTAGTCTTGGAGACCCAGTACTTC.

This CDR3 reads CASSEQGGEQYF. CDR3 nucleotide sequence: TGCGCCAGCAGCGAACAGGGGGGCGAGCAGTACTTC. The chain has TRBV5-1 and TRBJ2-7; 8 bases match TRBD1. Trimming at V came to 4 bases and at J to 6 bases, leaving 3 bases not matched to a gene. CDR1 SGHRS and CDR2 YFSETQ come from the germline V gene. There are 12 residues in the CDR3.

The chain couples TRBV7-9 to TRBJ1-5; D is undetermined. The CDR3 is made up of 13 amino acids. Germline V gene sequence: CDR1 SEHNR, CDR2 FQNEAQ (reference sequence). Trimming removed 2 bases at V and 6 bases at J, with 8 bases between. This chain's CDR3 is CASSLFGIQPQHF. CDR3 DNA: TGTGCCAGCAGCTTATTTGGGATTCAGCCCCAGCATTTT.

In this sample, this clone is medium-sized. The chain recombines TRBV7-2 with TRBJ2-7; D gene unclear. The CDR3 is made up of 16 amino acids. The V gene's germline CDR1 is SGHTA and CDR2 FQGNSA. V lost 0 bases and J lost 0, with 12 bases in between. In DNA, the CDR3 is TGTGCCAGCAGCTTAGCCCCCGCGGTGGCCTCCTACGAGCAGTACTTC. Translation gives CASSLAPAVASYEQYF.

The rearrangement links TRBV6-1 to TRBJ2-7; 7 nucleotides agree with TRBD1. The CDR3 is 17 residues long. Germline V gives CDR1 MNHNS, CDR2 SASEGT. V dropped 3 bases and J dropped 9; count of bases not matched to a gene: 20. Here the CDR3 DNA reads TGTGCCAGCAGTGATGAACCGAGGGACAGAGCTCCCCTGGGGCAGTACTTC. Translating gives CASSDEPRDRAPLGQYF.

The rearrangement links TRBV7-9 to TRBJ1-4; TRBD1 aligns across 8 bases. Germline V CDR1 and CDR2: SEHNR, FQNEAQ (reference sequence). V shed 5 bases and J 8 bases; nucleotides not matched to a gene: 4. CDR3 length equals 13 residues. The DNA of the CDR3 is TGTGCCAGCAGCCAGGGGGCAGGAGAAAAACTGTTTTTT. Its translation is CASSQGAGEKLFF.

This chain uses TRBV4-1 with TRBJ1-3; D is unresolved. The CDR3 extends over 13 amino acids. The V end lost 1 base, the J end lost 3 bases, and 4 bases lay between the germline ends. Per germline, CDR1 MGHRA and CDR2 YSYEKL. This CDR3 reads CASSQVDGNTIYF. CDR3 DNA: TGCGCCAGCAGCCAAGTCGATGGAAACACCATATATTTT.

The V call is TRBV7-6, the J call TRBJ2-1; 14 bases map to TRBD2. The CDR3 covers 17 residues. The ends lost 5 bases at V and 0 bases at J; junction bases unmatched: 3. The V gene's germline CDR1 is SGHVS and CDR2 FNYEAQ. The CDR3 loop reads CASSVGTSGSSYNEQFF. The CDR3 DNA is TGTGCCAGCAGCGTCGGGACTAGCGGGAGCTCCTACAATGAGCAGTTCTTC.

This clone has more than one count but fewer than ten. This chain uses TRBV27 with TRBJ2-2; 10 bases line up with TRBD1. The germline V gene encodes CDR1 MNHEY and CDR2 SMNVEV (reference sequence). This CDR3 has 16 amino acids. Trimming at V came to 1 base and at J to 1 base, leaving 0 bases not matched to a gene. The CDR3 is CASSLWTGGNTGELFF. CDR3 coding DNA: TGTGCCAGCAGTTTATGGACAGGGGGGAACACCGGGGAGCTGTTTTTT.

The rearrangement joins TRBV15 to TRBJ1-2; a weak D match, TRBD1 (5 bases). The germline gives CDR1 LNHNV, CDR2 YYDKDF (reference sequence). The V end was cut by 1 base, the J end by 5 bases, with 8 bases between. This CDR3 region has 13 residues. CDR3 nucleotides: TGTGCCACCAGCAGAGGCAGGGTATATGGCTACACCTTC. Protein sequence: CATSRGRVYGYTF.

In its sample, this clone was seen a few times. V usage is TRBV7-8 and J usage is TRBJ2-5, with unresolved D. The germline V gene encodes CDR1 SGHVS and CDR2 FQNEAQ. This CDR3 has 14 residues. V gave up 3 bases and J gave up 4 bases, with 12 bases separating them. In DNA form, the CDR3 reads TGTGCCAGCAGCTTCCGGGTCTTGGGAGAGACCCAGTACTTC. Its translation: CASSFRVLGETQYF.

The genes are TRBV7-2 and TRBJ2-5; no clear D. V was shortened by 2 bases and J by 5 bases, with 3 bases between the two germline ends. The germline gives CDR1 SGHTA, CDR2 FQGNSA. The CDR3 loop spans 11 amino acids. The CDR3 DNA follows: TGTGCCAGCAGCTTAACTGAGACCCAGTACTTC. Encoded protein: CASSLTETQYF.

The CDR3 is CASTLFINQPQHF. The CDR3 DNA reads as TGTGCCAGCACCCTATTTATCAATCAGCCCCAGCATTTT. The chain carries TRBV6-6 and TRBJ1-5; no reliable D call. The CDR3 loop spans 13 amino acids. Germline V gene data show CDR1 as MNHNY and CDR2 as SVGAGI (reference sequence). V was pared by 7 bases and J by 3 bases, with 10 bases between.

The chain couples TRBV7-6 to TRBJ2-5; D is unresolved. The CDR3 contains 13 residues. Germline values: CDR1 SGHVS, CDR2 FNYEAQ. Between the trimmed V and J ends, which lost 2 bases and 1 base, there was a span of 5 bases. The CDR3 DNA reads as TGTGCCAGCAGCTTATGGATCCAAGAGACCCAGTACTTC. Translation: CASSLWIQETQYF.